The 7 T cell receptor beta chains in this list originate from one sample, sequenced in a study of blood T cell repertoires in COVID-19. Clones were sequenced by immunoSEQ multiplex PCR, and TCRdb holds only the in-frame ones, with some missing. This table holds 200,000 to 250,000 clones, roughly four fifths found once. The sequencing sample was made of peripheral blood. These receptors were taken from a middle-aged woman with acute or convalescent COVID-19.

This clone was detected a few times. V gene TRBV27 combines with J gene TRBJ1-2; tentative D call: TRBD1 (6 bases). In germline, CDR1 is MNHEY, CDR2 SMNVEV (reference sequence). The CDR3 extends over 13 amino acids. Between the trimmed V and J ends, which lost 5 bases and 4 bases, there was a span of 11 bases. CDR3 sequence (DNA): TGTGCCAGCAGTCATGGGGGGGCCTATGGCTACACCTTC. Its translation: CASSHGGAYGYTF.

The J gene is TRBJ2-7, the V gene TRBV6-2 or TRBV6-3; 10 positions match TRBD1. This CDR3 is 15 amino acids long. Trimming at V came to 6 bases and at J to 2 bases, leaving 7 bases not matched to a gene. The germline V gene has CDR1 MNHEY and CDR2 SVGEGT. CDR3 DNA sequence: TGTGCCAGCAGCCGCCCCGGGACAGGGGCCTACGAGCAGTACTTC. As protein: CASSRPGTGAYEQYF.

The J gene is TRBJ1-5, the V gene TRBV25-1, with D tentatively TRBD1 (5 bases). CDR3 length: 15 amino acids. Between the trimmed V and J ends, which lost 3 bases and 8 bases, there was a span of 17 bases. Per germline, CDR1 MGHDK and CDR2 SYGVNS. CDR3 in DNA: TGTGCCAGCAGTGACGAACAGGTGGCGGGGAAGCCCCAGCATTTT. Its translation: CASSDEQVAGKPQHF.

The V call is TRBV14, the J call TRBJ2-7; tentative D call: TRBD1 (6 bases). Germline CDR1 reads SGHDN; CDR2 reads FVKESK. Trimming cost V 2 bases and J 5 bases, with 16 bases left between them. The CDR3 covers 15 residues. The DNA of the CDR3 is TGTGCCAGCAGCCAAACCAAAAACAGGGCCCACGAGCAGTACTTC. This encodes CASSQTKNRAHEQYF.

This sequence joins TRBV4-3 and TRBJ1-2, with D possibly TRBD1 on 5 matching bases. Trimming removed 2 bases from V and 4 bases from J, with 14 bases in between. From germline, CDR1 is LGHNA and CDR2 YSLEER. This CDR3 has 15 amino acids. The CDR3 DNA reads as TGCGCCAGCAGCCAAATGGGGACTAGTCTCTATGGCTACACCTTC. Protein sequence: CASSQMGTSLYGYTF.

As concerns this clone: A junction boundary mismatches the germline segment, possibly from a read error. Other DNA sequences in the same sample also yield this CDR3. The gene calls are TRBV5-1 and TRBJ2-1; 8 bases match TRBD1. This CDR3 is 16 amino acids long. The germline V gene has CDR1 SGHRS and CDR2 YFSETQ. CDR3 sequence: CASSPATGDRYNEQFF. The CDR3 DNA reads TGCGCCAGCAGCCCCGCGACAGGGGATCGCTACAATGAACAGTTCTTC.

The rearrangement uses TRBV6-6 and TRBJ1-3; D is perhaps TRBD1 (5 bases). The CDR3 totals 18 residues. The V end lost 5 bases, the J end lost 1 base, and 21 bases lay between the germline ends. Germline V gives CDR1 MNHNY, CDR2 SVGAGI (reference sequence). CDR3 nucleotide sequence: TGTGCCAGCAGTCCCCAGGGTCTTAGAAGGGCTTCTGGAAACACCATATATTTT. Its protein product is CASSPQGLRRASGNTIYF.